This is a list of T cell receptor beta chains from one sample in a study of CD8 T cells in ankylosing spondylitis. TCRdb re-called the 5' RACE reads through MiXCR, storing one row per CDR3 protein. The profile shows about 160,000 distinct CDR3 sequences, around 8.9% of them singletons. Sequenced material: blood, either unsorted or a sorted T cell fraction (not recorded which). The receptors shown here come from a female donor with ankylosing spondylitis or in good health (not recorded which). Each CDR3 is given without its conserved first and last residue.

V gene: TRBV19
J gene: TRBJ2-1
CDR3 protein: ASTSAGREF

V gene: TRBV12-3/TRBV12-4
J gene: TRBJ1-3
CDR3 protein: ASRSHGNTIY

V gene: TRBV7-9
J gene: TRBJ2-5
CDR3 protein: ASSWGGASQETQH

V gene: TRBV29-1
J gene: TRBJ2-1
CDR3 protein: SVLLSSYNEQF

V gene: TRBV7-9
J gene: TRBJ2-5
CDR3 protein: ASSLGREAQETQY

V gene: TRBV12-3/TRBV12-4
J gene: TRBJ2-7
CDR3 protein: ASSPSTGLEQY

V gene: TRBV2
J gene: TRBJ2-7
CDR3 protein: ASREALMAQY

V gene: TRBV24-1
J gene: TRBJ2-5
CDR3 protein: ATSGYAGQERKETQY

V gene: TRBV6-2/TRBV6-3
J gene: TRBJ2-1
CDR3 protein: ASKGARDSYNEQI

V gene: TRBV7-9
J gene: TRBJ2-2
CDR3 protein: ASSLGATGELF

V gene: TRBV27
J gene: TRBJ2-7
CDR3 protein: ASSYKAPYEQY

V gene: TRBV4-3
J gene: TRBJ2-1
CDR3 protein: ASSQADADYNEQF

V gene: TRBV12-5
J gene: TRBJ2-1
CDR3 protein: ASGLPSTGTVGYNEQF

V gene: TRBV9
J gene: TRBJ1-1
CDR3 protein: ASSVVSPTEAF

V gene: TRBV7-9
J gene: TRBJ2-7
CDR3 protein: ASSSEQGAYEQY

V gene: TRBV4-3
J gene: TRBJ2-2
CDR3 protein: ASSQDPDRGNTGELF

V gene: TRBV20-1
J gene: TRBJ2-5
CDR3 protein: SARDDERAILW

V gene: TRBV3-1
J gene: TRBJ2-2
CDR3 protein: ASRSQFGKATGELF

V gene: TRBV6-5
J gene: TRBJ1-2
CDR3 protein: ASSYFLGDYGYT

V gene: TRBV7-3
J gene: TRBJ2-5
CDR3 protein: ASSFLGGLGETQY

V gene: TRBV5-4
J gene: TRBJ2-7
CDR3 protein: ASSWGSLAGGGEQY

V gene: TRBV23-1
J gene: TRBJ2-7
CDR3 protein: ASSQPKRGRGEQY

V gene: TRBV5-1
J gene: TRBJ2-7
CDR3 protein: ASSSDREIGEQY

V gene: TRBV20-1
J gene: TRBJ2-1
CDR3 protein: SVSRFLSYNEQF

V gene: TRBV11-2
J gene: TRBJ2-1
CDR3 protein: ASSLGTSHNEQF

V gene: TRBV30
J gene: TRBJ2-2
CDR3 protein: AWTYATSGRAAGELF

V gene: TRBV19
J gene: TRBJ1-5
CDR3 protein: ASSLRTDSNQPQH

V gene: TRBV2
J gene: TRBJ2-1
CDR3 protein: ASRAGLGSYNEQF

V gene: TRBV7-8
J gene: TRBJ1-3
CDR3 protein: ASSPIDSPGNTIY

V gene: TRBV20-1
J gene: TRBJ1-5
CDR3 protein: SARERGLGNQPQH

V gene: TRBV21-1
J gene: TRBJ2-3
CDR3 protein: ASSKKRRGRSPKLSDTQY

V gene: TRBV5-1
J gene: TRBJ2-1
CDR3 protein: ASSPRGGDGRSGRRNEQF

V gene: TRBV6-1
J gene: TRBJ2-2
CDR3 protein: ASTPGQRTGELF

V gene: TRBV7-9
J gene: TRBJ2-5
CDR3 protein: ASSSTPAGPPETQY

V gene: TRBV3-1
J gene: TRBJ1-5
CDR3 protein: ASSQDGGVQH

V gene: TRBV5-6
J gene: TRBJ1-5
CDR3 protein: ASSFGGGARPQH

V gene: TRBV27
J gene: TRBJ2-1
CDR3 protein: ASSSLPGEQF

V gene: TRBV10-3
J gene: TRBJ1-5
CDR3 protein: AISDLGNQPQH

V gene: TRBV19
J gene: TRBJ1-5
CDR3 protein: ASSIGQRQPQH

V gene: TRBV20-1
J gene: TRBJ2-1
CDR3 protein: SARDLYGLARDNEQF

V gene: TRBV6-2/TRBV6-3
J gene: TRBJ2-2
CDR3 protein: ASIQGYTGELF

V gene: TRBV9
J gene: TRBJ2-2
CDR3 protein: ASSVGRFNTGELF

V gene: TRBV5-6
J gene: TRBJ1-5
CDR3 protein: ASSSRSEPQH

V gene: TRBV6-1
J gene: TRBJ2-7
CDR3 protein: ASSEAAVYEQY

V gene: TRBV2
J gene: TRBJ2-3
CDR3 protein: ASSEGTSGRAGTDTQY

V gene: TRBV12-3/TRBV12-4
J gene: TRBJ2-7
CDR3 protein: ASRWGGNEQY